Included here is one T cell receptor beta chain sequence, with context. This record comes from a study of blood T cell repertoires in COVID-19. Whole-study context: COVID-19 samples, acute and convalescent, were from the United States, Italy and Spain.

With 6 bases removed from V and 4 bases from J, the gap between germline ends came to 6 bases. CDR3 length equals 11 residues. Per the germline V gene, CDR1 is MGHDK and CDR2 is SYGVNS. Only in-frame clones appear in the TCRdb table, and some are missing; sequencing was by immunoSEQ multiplex PCR. The table includes 55,000 to 65,000 clones, about 87% detected once. Sample: peripheral blood. The source of this sequence is a man aged 55 to 69 with active or convalescent COVID-19. The J gene is TRBJ1-2, the V gene TRBV25-1; D unclear. CDR3 sequence reads: CASSPGYGYTF. CDR3 in DNA: TGTGCCAGCAGCCCCGGCTATGGCTACACCTTC.